This TCR beta chain was sequenced during a study of blood T cell repertoires in COVID-19. Study background: There were acute and convalescent COVID-19 samples, and they came from the United States, Italy and Spain.

This clone has just a few counts. Generated by immunoSEQ multiplex PCR, the TCRdb table keeps only in-frame clones and is missing some. The sample shows under 350,000 clones, 83% of them seen only once. The CDR3 length is 13 residues. Between the trimmed V and J ends, which lost 5 bases and 2 bases, there was a span of 10 bases. CDR1 is SEHNR and CDR2 is FQNEAQ in the germline V gene (reference sequence). Sequenced input: peripheral blood. The chain uses TRBV7-9 and TRBJ2-7, with D perhaps matching TRBD1 (6 bases). The clonotype comes from a man in his sixties who had recovered from COVID-19. CDR3 protein: CASSPWTAYEQYF. Written as DNA, the CDR3 is TGTGCCAGCAGCCCATGGACAGCCTACGAGCAGTACTTC.